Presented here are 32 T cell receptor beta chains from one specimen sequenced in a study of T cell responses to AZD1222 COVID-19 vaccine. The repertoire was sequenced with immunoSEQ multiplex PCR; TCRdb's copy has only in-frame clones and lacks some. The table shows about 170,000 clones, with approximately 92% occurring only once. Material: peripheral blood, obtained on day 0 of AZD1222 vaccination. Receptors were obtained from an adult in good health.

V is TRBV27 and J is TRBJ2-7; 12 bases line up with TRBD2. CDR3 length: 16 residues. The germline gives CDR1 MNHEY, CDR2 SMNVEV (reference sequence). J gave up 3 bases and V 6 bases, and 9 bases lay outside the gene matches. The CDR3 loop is CASSTSGGPPLYEQYF. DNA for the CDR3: TGTGCCAGCAGCACTAGCGGGGGGCCCCCACTCTACGAGCAGTACTTC.

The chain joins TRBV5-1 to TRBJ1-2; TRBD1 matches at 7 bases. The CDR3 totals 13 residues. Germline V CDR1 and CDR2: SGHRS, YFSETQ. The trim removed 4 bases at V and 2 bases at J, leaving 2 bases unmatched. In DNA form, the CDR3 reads TGCGCCAGCAGCGAGGGACAGAACTATGGCTACACCTTC. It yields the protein CASSEGQNYGYTF.

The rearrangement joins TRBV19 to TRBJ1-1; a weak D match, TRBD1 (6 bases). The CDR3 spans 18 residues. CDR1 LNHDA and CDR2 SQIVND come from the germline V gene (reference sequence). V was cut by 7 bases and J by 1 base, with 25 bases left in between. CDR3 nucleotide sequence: TGTGCCAGTATCGACTTCCGGGGGCCTCTCCCTGAGAACACTGAAGCTTTCTTT. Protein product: CASIDFRGPLPENTEAFF.

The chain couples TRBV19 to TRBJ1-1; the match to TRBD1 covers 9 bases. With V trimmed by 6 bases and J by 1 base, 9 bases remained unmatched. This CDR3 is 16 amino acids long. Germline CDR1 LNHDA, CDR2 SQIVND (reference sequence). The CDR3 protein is CASRWGTGRWNTEAFF. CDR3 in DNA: TGTGCCAGTAGATGGGGGACAGGGCGTTGGAACACTGAAGCTTTCTTT. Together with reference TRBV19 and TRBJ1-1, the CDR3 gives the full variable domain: DGGITQSPKYLFRKEGQNVTLSCEQNLNHDAMYWYRQDPGQGLRLIYYSQIVNDFQKGDIAEGYSVSREKKESFPLTVTSAQKNPTAFYLCASRWGTGRWNTEAFFGQGTRLTVV.

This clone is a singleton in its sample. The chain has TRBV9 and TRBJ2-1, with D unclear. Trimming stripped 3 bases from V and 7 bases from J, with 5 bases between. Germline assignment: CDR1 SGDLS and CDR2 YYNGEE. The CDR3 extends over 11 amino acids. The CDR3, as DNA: TGTGCCAGCAGCGCGCGTAATGAGCAGTTCTTC. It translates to CASSARNEQFF.

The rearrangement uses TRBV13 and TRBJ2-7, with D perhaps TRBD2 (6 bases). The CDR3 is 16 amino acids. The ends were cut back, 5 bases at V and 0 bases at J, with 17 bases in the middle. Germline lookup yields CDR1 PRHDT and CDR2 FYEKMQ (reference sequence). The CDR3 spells CASSPGLGGLSYEQYF. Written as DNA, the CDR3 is TGTGCCAGCAGCCCGGGGTTGGGGGGACTCTCCTACGAGCAGTACTTC.

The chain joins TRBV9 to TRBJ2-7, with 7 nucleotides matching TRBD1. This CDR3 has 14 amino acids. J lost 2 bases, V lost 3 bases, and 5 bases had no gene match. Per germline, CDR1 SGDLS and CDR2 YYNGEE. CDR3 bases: TGTGCCAGCAGCGGGGGGACAGAGCCCTACGAGCAGTACTTC. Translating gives CASSGGTEPYEQYF.

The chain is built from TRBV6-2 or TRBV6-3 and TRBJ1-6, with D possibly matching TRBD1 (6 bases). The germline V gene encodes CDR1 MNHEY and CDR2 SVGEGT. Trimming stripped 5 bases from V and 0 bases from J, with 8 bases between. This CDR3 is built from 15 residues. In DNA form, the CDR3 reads TGTGCCAGCAGTGGACAGAGCTCCTATAATTCACCCCTCCACTTT. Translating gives CASSGQSSYNSPLHF.

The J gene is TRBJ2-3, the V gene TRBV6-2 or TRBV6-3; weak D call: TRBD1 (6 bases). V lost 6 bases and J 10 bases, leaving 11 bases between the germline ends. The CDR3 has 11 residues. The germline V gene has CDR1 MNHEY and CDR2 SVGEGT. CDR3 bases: TGTGCCAGCAGCCAGGGACATTCGCAGTATTTT. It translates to CASSQGHSQYF.

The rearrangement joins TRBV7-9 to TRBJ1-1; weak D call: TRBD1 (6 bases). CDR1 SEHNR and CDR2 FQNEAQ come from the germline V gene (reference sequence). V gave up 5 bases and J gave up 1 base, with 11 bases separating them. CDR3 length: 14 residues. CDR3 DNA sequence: TGTGCCAGCAGCCCGATGACAGGGAACACTGAAGCTTTCTTT. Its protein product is CASSPMTGNTEAFF.

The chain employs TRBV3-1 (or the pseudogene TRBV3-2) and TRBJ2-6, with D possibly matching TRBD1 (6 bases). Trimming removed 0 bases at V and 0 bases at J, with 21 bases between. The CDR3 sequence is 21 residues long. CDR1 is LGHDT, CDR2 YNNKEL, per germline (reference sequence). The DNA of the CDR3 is TGTGCCAGCAGCCAAGACCCAAGGACAGTTCGGACAAGCTCTGGGGCCAACGTCCTGACTTTC. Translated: CASSQDPRTVRTSSGANVLTF.

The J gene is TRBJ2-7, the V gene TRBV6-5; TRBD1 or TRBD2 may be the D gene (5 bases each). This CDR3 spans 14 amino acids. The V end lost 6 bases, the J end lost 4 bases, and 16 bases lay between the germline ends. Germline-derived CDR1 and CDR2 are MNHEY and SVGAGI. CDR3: CASRPAGTTYEQYV. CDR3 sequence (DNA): TGTGCCAGCAGGCCCGCCGGGACGACATACGAGCAGTACGTC.

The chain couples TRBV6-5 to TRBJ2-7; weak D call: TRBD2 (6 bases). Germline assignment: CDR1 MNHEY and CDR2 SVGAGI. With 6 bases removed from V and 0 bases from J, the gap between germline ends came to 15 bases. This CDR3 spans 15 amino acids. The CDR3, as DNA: TGTGCCAGCAGCCCCAGGGACGGGAGCTCCTACGAGCAGTACTTC. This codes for CASSPRDGSSYEQYF.

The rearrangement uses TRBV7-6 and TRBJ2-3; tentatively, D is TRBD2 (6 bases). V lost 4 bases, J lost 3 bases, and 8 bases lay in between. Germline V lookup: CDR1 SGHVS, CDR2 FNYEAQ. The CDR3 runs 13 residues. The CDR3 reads CASSSSVTDTQYF. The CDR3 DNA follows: TGTGCCAGCAGCTCTAGCGTAACAGATACGCAGTATTTT.

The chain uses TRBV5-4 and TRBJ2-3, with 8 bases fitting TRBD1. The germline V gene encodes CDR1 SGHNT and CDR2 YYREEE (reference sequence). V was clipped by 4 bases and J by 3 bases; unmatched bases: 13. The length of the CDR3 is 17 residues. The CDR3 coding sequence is TGTGCCAGCAGCCCAAGATGGACAGGGTGGGGAACAGATACGCAGTATTTT. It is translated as CASSPRWTGWGTDTQYF.

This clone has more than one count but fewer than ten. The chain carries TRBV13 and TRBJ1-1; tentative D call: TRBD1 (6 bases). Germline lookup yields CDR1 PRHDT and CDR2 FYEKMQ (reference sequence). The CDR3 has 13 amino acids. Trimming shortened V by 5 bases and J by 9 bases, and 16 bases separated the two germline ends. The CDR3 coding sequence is TGTGCCAGCAGCCCCGGAGGGGGGCGAAAAGCTTTCTTT. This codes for CASSPGGGRKAFF.

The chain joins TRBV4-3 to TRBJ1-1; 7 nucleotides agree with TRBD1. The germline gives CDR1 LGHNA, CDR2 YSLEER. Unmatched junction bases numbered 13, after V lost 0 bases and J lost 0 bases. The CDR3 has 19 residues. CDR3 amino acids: CASSQELGKTGTVNTEAFF. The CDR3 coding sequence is TGCGCCAGCAGCCAAGAATTGGGGAAAACCGGGACAGTGAACACTGAAGCTTTCTTT.

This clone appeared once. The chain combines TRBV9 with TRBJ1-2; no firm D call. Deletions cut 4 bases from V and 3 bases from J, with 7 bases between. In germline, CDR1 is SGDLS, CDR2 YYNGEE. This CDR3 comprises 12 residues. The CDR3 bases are TGTGCCAGCAGCTTAGACCACTATGGCTACACCTTC. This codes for CASSLDHYGYTF. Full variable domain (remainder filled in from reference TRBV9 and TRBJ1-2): DSGVTQTPKHLITATGQRVTLRCSPRSGDLSVYWYQQSLDQGLQFLIQYYNGEERAKGNILERFSAQQFPDLHSELNLSSLELGDSALYFCASSLDHYGYTFGSGTRLTVV.

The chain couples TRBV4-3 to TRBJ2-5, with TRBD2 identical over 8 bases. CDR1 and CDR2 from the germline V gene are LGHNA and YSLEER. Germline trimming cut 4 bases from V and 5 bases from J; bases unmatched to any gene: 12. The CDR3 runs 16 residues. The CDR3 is CASSPSFSGVSETQYF. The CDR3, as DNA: TGCGCCAGCAGCCCCTCCTTTAGCGGGGTATCGGAGACCCAGTACTTC.

CDR3 nucleotide sequence: TGTGCCAGCAGCCAAGATTATAGGGGTCATCAGCCCCAGCATTTT. Protein product: CASSQDYRGHQPQHF. J is TRBJ1-5 and V is TRBV3-1 (or the pseudogene TRBV3-2), with D perhaps TRBD1 (5 bases). V lost 0 bases to trimming and J lost 5 bases, with 11 bases between them. In germline, CDR1 is LGHDT, CDR2 YNNKEL (reference sequence). This CDR3 comprises 15 residues.

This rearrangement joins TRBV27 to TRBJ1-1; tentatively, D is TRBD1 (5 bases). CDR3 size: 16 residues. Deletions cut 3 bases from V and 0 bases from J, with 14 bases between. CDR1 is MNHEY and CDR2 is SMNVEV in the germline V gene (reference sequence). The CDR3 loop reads CASSFSRESVNTEAFF. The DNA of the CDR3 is TGTGCCAGCAGTTTCAGCAGGGAGTCGGTGAACACTGAAGCTTTCTTT.

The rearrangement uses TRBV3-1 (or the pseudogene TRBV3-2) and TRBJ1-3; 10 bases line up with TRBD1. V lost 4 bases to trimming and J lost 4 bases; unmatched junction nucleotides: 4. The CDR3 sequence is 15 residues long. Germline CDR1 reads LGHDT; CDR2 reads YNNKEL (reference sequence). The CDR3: CASSPRQGAGNTIYF. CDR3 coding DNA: TGTGCCAGCAGCCCTAGACAGGGGGCGGGAAACACCATATATTTT.

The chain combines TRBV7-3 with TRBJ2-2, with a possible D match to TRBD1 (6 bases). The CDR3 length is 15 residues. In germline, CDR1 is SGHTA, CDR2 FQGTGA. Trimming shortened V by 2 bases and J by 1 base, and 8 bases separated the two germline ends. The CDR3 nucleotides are TGTGCCAGCAGCTTACAGGGGCGGAACACCGGGGAGCTGTTTTTT. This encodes CASSLQGRNTGELFF. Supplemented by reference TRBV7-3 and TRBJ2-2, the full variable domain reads GAGVSQTPSNKVTEKGKYVELRCDPISGHTALYWYRQSLGQGPEFLIYFQGTGAADDSGLPNDRFFAVRPEGSVSTLKIQRTERGDSAVYLCASSLQGRNTGELFFGEGSRLTVL.

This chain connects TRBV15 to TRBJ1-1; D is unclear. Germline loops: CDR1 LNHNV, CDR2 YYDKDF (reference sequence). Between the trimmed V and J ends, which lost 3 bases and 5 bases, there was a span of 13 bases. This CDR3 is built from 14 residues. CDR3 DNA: TGTGCCACCAGCAGGGTATCCGTTGGGACTGAAGCTTTCTTT. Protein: CATSRVSVGTEAFF.

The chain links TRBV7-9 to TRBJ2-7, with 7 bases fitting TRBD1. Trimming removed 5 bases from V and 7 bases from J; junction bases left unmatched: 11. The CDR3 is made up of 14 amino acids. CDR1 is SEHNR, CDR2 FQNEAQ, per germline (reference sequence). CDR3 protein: CASSQGVPASEQYV. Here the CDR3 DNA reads TGTGCCAGCAGCCAGGGGGTCCCAGCCTCAGAGCAGTACGTC.

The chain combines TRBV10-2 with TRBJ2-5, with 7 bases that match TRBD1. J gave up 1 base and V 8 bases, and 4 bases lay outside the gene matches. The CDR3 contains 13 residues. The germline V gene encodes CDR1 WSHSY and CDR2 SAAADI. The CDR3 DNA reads TGCGCCAGCTCCGAGGGGGCCCAAGAGACCCAGTACTTC. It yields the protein CASSEGAQETQYF.

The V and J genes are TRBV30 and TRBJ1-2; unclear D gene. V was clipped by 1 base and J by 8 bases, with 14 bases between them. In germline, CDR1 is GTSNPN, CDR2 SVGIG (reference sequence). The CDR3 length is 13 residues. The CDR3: CAWSDPAMGGYTF. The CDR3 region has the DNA TGTGCCTGGAGTGACCCCGCCATGGGGGGCTACACCTTC.

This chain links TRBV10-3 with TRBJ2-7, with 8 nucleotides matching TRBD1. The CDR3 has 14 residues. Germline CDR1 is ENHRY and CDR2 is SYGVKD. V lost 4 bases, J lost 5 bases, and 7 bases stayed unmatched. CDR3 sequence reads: CAISGSQGAHEQYF. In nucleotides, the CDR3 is TGTGCCATCAGTGGGTCTCAGGGGGCCCACGAGCAGTACTTC.

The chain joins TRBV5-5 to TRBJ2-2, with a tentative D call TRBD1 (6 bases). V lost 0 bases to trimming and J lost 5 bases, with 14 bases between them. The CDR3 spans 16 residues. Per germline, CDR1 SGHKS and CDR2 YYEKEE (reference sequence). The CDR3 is CASSLEVQGWTGELFF. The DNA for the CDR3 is TGTGCCAGCAGCTTGGAGGTACAGGGTTGGACCGGGGAGCTGTTTTTT.

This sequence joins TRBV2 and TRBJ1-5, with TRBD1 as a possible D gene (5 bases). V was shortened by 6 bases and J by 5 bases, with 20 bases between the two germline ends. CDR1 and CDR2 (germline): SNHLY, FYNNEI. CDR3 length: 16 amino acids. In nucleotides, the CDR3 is TGTGCCAGCAGCGACAGTCAATCCCGAAGTGATCAGCCCCAGCATTTT. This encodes CASSDSQSRSDQPQHF.

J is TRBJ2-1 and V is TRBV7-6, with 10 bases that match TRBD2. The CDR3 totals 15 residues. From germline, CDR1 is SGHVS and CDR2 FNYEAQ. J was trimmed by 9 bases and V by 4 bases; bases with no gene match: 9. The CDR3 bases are TGTGCCAGCAGCTCCAGAGGGAGCGGGGGGGGTGAGCAGTTCTTC. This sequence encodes CASSSRGSGGGEQFF. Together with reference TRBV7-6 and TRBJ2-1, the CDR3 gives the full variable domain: GAGVSQSPRYKVTKRGQDVALRCDPISGHVSLYWYRQALGQGPEFLTYFNYEAQQDKSGLPNDRFSAERPEGSISTLTIQRTEQRDSAMYRCASSSRGSGGGEQFFGPGTRLTVL.

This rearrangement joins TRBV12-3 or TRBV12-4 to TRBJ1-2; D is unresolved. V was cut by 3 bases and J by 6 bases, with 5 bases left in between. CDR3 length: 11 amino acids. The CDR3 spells CASSFGNGYTF. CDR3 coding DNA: TGTGCCAGCAGTTTTGGGAATGGCTACACCTTC.